This T cell receptor (beta chain) appears in the sequencing data of a study of Graves' ophthalmopathy and Graves' hyperthyroidism. The authors amplified TCR beta CDR3 regions, and they did so from RNA transcripts for repertoire sequencing. The first round was an RT-PCR with HTBI primers, and the second round was a multiplex PCR. TCRdb analysed the multiplex PCR reads with MiXCR anew, one entry per CDR3 protein. Counted here are 350,000 to 450,000 distinct CDR3 sequences, around 16% occurring once; the ten biggest clones make up 1.5% to 2%. Study-wide points: Sensitivity of about 90% and specificity of about 84% were achieved when a 13-signature model separated ophthalmopathy from stable hyperthyroidism.

This clonotype was seen at least ten times. The antigen remains undetermined. Germline V gene sequence: CDR1 MDHEN, CDR2 SYDVKM. This CDR3 spans 15 amino acids. V was trimmed by 6 bases and J by 2 bases, leaving 14 bases between them. Ophthalmopathy cases showed moderate-to-severe activity, scoring CAS ≥3 and NOSPECS ≥4, with duration under 3 months. The diagnosis combined clinical symptoms, thyroxine, TRAb, thyroid ultrasound and orbital computed tomography scans. Out of around 10 ml of fresh peripheral blood, PBMCs were obtained. V gene TRBV28 combines with J gene TRBJ1-5; D may be TRBD1 (5 bases). The receptor comes from a woman aged 18-30 years with Graves' ophthalmopathy. The sample was peripheral blood. Here the CDR3 reads CASSPARGGNQPQHF. The CDR3 nucleotides are TGTGCCAGCAGCCCCGCTCGGGGGGGCAATCAGCCCCAGCATTTT.